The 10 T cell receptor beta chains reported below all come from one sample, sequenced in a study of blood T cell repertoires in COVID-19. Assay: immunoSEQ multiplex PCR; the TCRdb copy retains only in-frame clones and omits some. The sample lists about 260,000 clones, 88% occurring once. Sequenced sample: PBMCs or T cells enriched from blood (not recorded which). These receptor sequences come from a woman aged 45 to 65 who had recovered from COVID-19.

This CDR3 reads CASSLARGETQYF. DNA for the CDR3: TGTGCCAGCAGCTTAGCCCGAGGGGAGACCCAGTACTTC. The chain employs TRBV7-9 and TRBJ2-5, with D maybe TRBD2 (5 bases). V was clipped by 0 bases and J by 5 bases, with 7 bases between them. Germline-derived CDR1 and CDR2 are SEHNR and FQNEAQ (reference sequence). The CDR3 sequence is 13 residues long. The whole variable domain, remainder taken from reference TRBV7-9 and TRBJ2-5, is DTGVSQNPRHKITKRGQNVTFRCDPISEHNRLYWYRQTLGQGPEFLTYFQNEAQLEKSRLLSDRFSAERPKGSFSTLEIQRTEQGDSAMYLCASSLARGETQYFGPGTRLLVL.

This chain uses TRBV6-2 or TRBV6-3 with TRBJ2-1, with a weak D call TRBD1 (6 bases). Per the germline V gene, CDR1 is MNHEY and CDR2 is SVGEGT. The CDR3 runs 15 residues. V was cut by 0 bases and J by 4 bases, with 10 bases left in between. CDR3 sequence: CASSYSTTGYNEQFF. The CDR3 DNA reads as TGTGCCAGCAGTTACTCGACCACAGGGTACAATGAGCAGTTCTTC.

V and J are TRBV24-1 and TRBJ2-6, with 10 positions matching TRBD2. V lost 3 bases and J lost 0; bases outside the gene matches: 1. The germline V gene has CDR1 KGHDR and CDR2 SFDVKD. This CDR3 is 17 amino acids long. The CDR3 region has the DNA TGTGCCACCAGTGATCCTAGCGGGAGCTCTGGGGCCAACGTCCTGACTTTC. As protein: CATSDPSGSSGANVLTF.

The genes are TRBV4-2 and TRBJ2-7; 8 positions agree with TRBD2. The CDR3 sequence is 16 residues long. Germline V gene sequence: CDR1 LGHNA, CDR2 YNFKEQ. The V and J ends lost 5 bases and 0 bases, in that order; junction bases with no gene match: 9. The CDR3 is CASSVAGLAGSYEQYF. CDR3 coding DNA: TGTGCCAGCAGCGTTGCCGGGCTAGCGGGCTCCTACGAGCAGTACTTC.

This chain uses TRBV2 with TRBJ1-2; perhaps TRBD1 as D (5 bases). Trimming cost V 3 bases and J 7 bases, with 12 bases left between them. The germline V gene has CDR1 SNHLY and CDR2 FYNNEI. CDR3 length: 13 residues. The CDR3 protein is CASSEGPFAGYTF. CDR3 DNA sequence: TGTGCCAGCAGTGAGGGGCCCTTCGCTGGCTACACCTTC.

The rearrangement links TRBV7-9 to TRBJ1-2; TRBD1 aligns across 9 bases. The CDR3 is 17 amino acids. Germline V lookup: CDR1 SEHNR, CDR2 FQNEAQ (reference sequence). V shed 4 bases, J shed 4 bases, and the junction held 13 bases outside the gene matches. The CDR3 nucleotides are TGTGCCAGCAGCTCTTCCGGGACAGGGTTTAGTAGCTATGGCTACACCTTC. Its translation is CASSSSGTGFSSYGYTF.

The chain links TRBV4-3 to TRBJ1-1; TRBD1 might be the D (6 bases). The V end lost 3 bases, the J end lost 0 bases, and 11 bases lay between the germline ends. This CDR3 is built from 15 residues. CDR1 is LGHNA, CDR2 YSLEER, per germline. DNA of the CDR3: TGCGCCAGCAGCCAGAAAACAGGGATGAACACTGAAGCTTTCTTT. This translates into CASSQKTGMNTEAFF.

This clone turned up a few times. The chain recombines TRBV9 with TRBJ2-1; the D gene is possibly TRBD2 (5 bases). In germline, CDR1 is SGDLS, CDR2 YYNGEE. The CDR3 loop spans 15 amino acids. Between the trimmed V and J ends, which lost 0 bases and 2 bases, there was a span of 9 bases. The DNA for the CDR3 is TGTGCCAGCAGCGTAGTAGCGAACACCTACAATGAGCAGTTCTTC. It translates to CASSVVANTYNEQFF.

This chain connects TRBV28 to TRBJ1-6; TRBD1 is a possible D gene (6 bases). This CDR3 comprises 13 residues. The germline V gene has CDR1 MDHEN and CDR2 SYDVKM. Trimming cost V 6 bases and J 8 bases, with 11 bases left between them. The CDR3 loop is CASRRTAYSPLHF. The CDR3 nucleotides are TGTGCCAGCAGAAGGACAGCTTATTCACCCCTCCACTTT.

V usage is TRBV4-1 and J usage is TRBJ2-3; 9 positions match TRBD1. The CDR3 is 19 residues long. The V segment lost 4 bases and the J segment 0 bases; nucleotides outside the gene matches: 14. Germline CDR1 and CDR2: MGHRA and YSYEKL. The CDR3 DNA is TGCGCCAGCAGCCGGTCCTTTCTCGGGACAGGGTCTAGCACAGATACGCAGTATTTT. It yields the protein CASSRSFLGTGSSTDTQYF.